The 3 T cell receptor beta chains presented below share a single source sample, sequenced in a study of blood T cell repertoires in COVID-19 (dated by TCRdb to between 2020 and 2021). Libraries were prepared through the immunoSEQ multiplex PCR assay. TCRdb carries this immuneACCESS record with in-frame sequences only. Its versions omit some clonotypes, under half of them owing to an unresolved V gene in the studies checked, with the rest unexplained. This sample holds 130,000 or so clones; around 83% were observed only once. Jointly, the top ten make up approximately 1.4% of the sample. The sequenced sample was peripheral blood. Source of these receptors: a human donor in a cohort sampled during active COVID-19.

This chain connects TRBV7-8 to TRBJ2-3, with 7 bases lining up with TRBD1. The CDR3 is 16 residues long. Germline assignment: CDR1 SGHVS and CDR2 FQNEAQ. The trim removed 5 bases at V and 2 bases at J, leaving 10 bases unmatched. CDR3 nucleotides: TGTGCCAGCAGCCCGTTAACAGGGGCTTCCACAGATACGCAGTATTTT. Protein product: CASSPLTGASTDTQYF.

The V gene is TRBV3-1 (or the pseudogene TRBV3-2), the J gene TRBJ2-5, with 14 positions matching TRBD2. Trimming cost V 4 bases and J 2 bases; bases outside gene matches: 3. CDR3 length: 16 amino acids. In germline, CDR1 is LGHDT, CDR2 YNNKEL (reference sequence). This CDR3 is CASSPRTSGRQETQYF. Here the CDR3 DNA reads TGTGCCAGCAGCCCTCGGACTAGCGGGAGGCAAGAGACCCAGTACTTC.

The chain recombines TRBV6-5 with TRBJ1-2; D is unclear. The ends were cut back, 0 bases at V and 4 bases at J, with 12 bases in the middle. The CDR3 runs to 15 residues. Per the germline V gene, CDR1 is MNHEY and CDR2 is SVGAGI. The CDR3, as DNA: TGTGCCAGCAGTTACTCGTACGAGGGAGGCTATGGCTACACCTTC. Amino acids: CASSYSYEGGYGYTF.